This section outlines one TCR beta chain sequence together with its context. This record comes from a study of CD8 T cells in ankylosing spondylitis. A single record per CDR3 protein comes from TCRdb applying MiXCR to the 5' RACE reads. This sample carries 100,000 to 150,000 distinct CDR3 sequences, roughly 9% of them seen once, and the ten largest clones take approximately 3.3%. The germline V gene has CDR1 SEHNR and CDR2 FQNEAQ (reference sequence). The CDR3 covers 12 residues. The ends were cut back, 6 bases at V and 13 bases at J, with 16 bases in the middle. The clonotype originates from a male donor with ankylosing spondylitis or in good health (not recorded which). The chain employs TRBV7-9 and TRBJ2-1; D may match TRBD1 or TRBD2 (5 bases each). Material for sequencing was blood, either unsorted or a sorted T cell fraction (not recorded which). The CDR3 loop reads CASSFLLGDQFF. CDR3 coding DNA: TGTGCCAGCAGTTTTCTTCTCGGGGACCAGTTCTTC.